Below are 20 T cell receptor beta chains sequenced from a single sample in a study of T cell changes during pregnancy in multiple sclerosis. Sequenced by immunoSEQ multiplex PCR; TCRdb stores in-frame clones only, minus some. The sample records over 40,000 clones, roughly 91% being singletons. Material: CD8+ T cells from peripheral blood mononuclear cells, obtained after pregnancy. The receptors come from a female donor in good health, enrolled as a control in a pregnancy study.

The rearrangement joins TRBV9 to TRBJ1-6; D gene unclear. V was pared by 0 bases and J by 7 bases, with 11 bases between. Per germline, CDR1 SGDLS and CDR2 YYNGEE. This CDR3 region has 15 residues. The CDR3 nucleotides read TGTGCCAGCAGCGTAGCCTTATCCCTCAATTCACCCCTCCACTTT. Protein: CASSVALSLNSPLHF.

V is TRBV30 and J is TRBJ2-7; TRBD1 matches 7 bases. The CDR3 contains 13 residues. V gave up 3 bases and J gave up 6 bases; unmatched junction bases: 8. Germline CDR1 reads GTSNPN; CDR2 reads SVGIG (reference sequence). The DNA of the CDR3 is TGTGCCTGGAGCACTACAGGGGTCCGCGAGCAGTACTTC. It codes for CAWSTTGVREQYF. The full variable domain, with the rest looked up from reference TRBV30 and TRBJ2-7, is SQTIHQWPATLVQPVGSPLSLECTVEGTSNPNLYWYRQAAGRGLQLLFYSVGIGQISSEVPQNLSASRPQDRQFILSSKKLLLSDSGFYLCAWSTTGVREQYFGPGTRLTVT.

The chain couples TRBV28 to TRBJ2-5, with 13 bases lining up with TRBD2. Germline CDR1 is MDHEN and CDR2 is SYDVKM. J was trimmed by 4 bases and V by 9 bases; bases with no gene match: 8. The CDR3 covers 15 residues. CDR3: CASTSGGAAGETQYF. CDR3 nucleotide sequence: TGTGCCAGTACTAGCGGGGGGGCCGCGGGAGAGACCCAGTACTTC.

This chain links TRBV19 with TRBJ1-1; D is ambiguous. CDR3 length: 13 residues. Germline loops: CDR1 LNHDA, CDR2 SQIVND (reference sequence). The germline V and J ends were trimmed by 3 bases and 5 bases, with 10 bases remaining between them. The CDR3 loop is CASSIETRTEAFF. CDR3 DNA: TGTGCCAGTAGTATTGAGACTAGGACTGAAGCTTTCTTT. Drawing the rest from reference TRBV19 and TRBJ1-1, the complete variable domain is DGGITQSPKYLFRKEGQNVTLSCEQNLNHDAMYWYRQDPGQGLRLIYYSQIVNDFQKGDIAEGYSVSREKKESFPLTVTSAQKNPTAFYLCASSIETRTEAFFGQGTRLTVV.

V gene TRBV4-2 combines with J gene TRBJ1-2; D possibly corresponds to TRBD1 (6 bases). The V gene's germline CDR1 is LGHNA and CDR2 YNFKEQ. Deletions cut 2 bases from V and 8 bases from J, with 9 bases between. The CDR3 is 12 amino acids. The CDR3 nucleotides are TGTGCCAGCAGCCAAACAGGGAGCGGCTACACCTTC. Its protein product is CASSQTGSGYTF.

The V gene is TRBV4-3, the J gene TRBJ2-7; 7 bases line up with TRBD1. Germline lookup yields CDR1 LGHNA and CDR2 YSLEER. CDR3 length equals 15 residues. V was clipped by 3 bases and J by 0 bases; unmatched bases: 5. The CDR3 loop is CASSQIWDSSYEQYF. In DNA form, the CDR3 reads TGCGCCAGCAGCCAGATTTGGGACAGCTCCTACGAGCAGTACTTC.

V and J are TRBV4-3 and TRBJ2-3; TRBD2 might be the D (6 bases). Germline lookup yields CDR1 LGHNA and CDR2 YSLEER. Trimming pared 0 bases from V and 14 bases from J, leaving 15 bases between. This CDR3 region has 13 residues. CDR3 coding DNA: TGCGCCAGCAGCCAAGATCGGGGGACCAGTTGGTATTTT. Translation: CASSQDRGTSWYF.

The V call is TRBV5-1, the J call TRBJ1-2; D may be TRBD1 (5 bases). Trimming shortened V by 7 bases and J by 8 bases, and 15 bases separated the two germline ends. Germline lookup yields CDR1 SGHRS and CDR2 YFSETQ. The CDR3 sequence is 12 residues long. CDR3 DNA sequence: TGCGCCAGCGCAATAGGGGAAGTCGGCTACACCTTC. Translation gives CASAIGEVGYTF.

The chain recombines TRBV7-9 with TRBJ2-5; 10 bases match TRBD2. The germline CDR1 and CDR2 sequences are SEHNR and FQNEAQ (reference sequence). The J segment lost 2 bases and the V segment lost 5 bases, leaving 2 bases of the junction unmatched. The CDR3 totals 14 residues. This chain's CDR3 is CASSLLAGQETQYF. The CDR3 DNA sequence: TGTGCCAGCAGCCTACTAGCGGGACAAGAGACCCAGTACTTC.

This clone was counted once. V is TRBV7-9 and J is TRBJ1-4, with 7 positions matching TRBD1. This CDR3 comprises 13 residues. Unmatched junction bases numbered 4, after V lost 5 bases and J lost 7 bases. Germline loops: CDR1 SEHNR, CDR2 FQNEAQ (reference sequence). For the CDR3, the DNA is TGTGCCAGCAGCCCGGGACAGAGTGAAAAACTGTTTTTT. This gives the protein CASSPGQSEKLFF.

J is TRBJ1-6 and V is TRBV5-8; 8 bases line up with TRBD1. This CDR3 is built from 16 residues. Germline trimming cut 4 bases from V and 1 base from J; bases unmatched to any gene: 4. Germline-derived CDR1 and CDR2 are SGHTS and YDEGEE. Written as DNA, the CDR3 is TGTGCCAGCAGCAGAACAGGGGGATCCTATAATTCACCCCTCCACTTT. Translation gives CASSRTGGSYNSPLHF.

This clone was observed a handful of times. This chain uses TRBV7-9 with TRBJ1-2; D gene uncertain. CDR1 and CDR2 from the germline V gene are SEHNR and FQNEAQ (reference sequence). This CDR3 has 13 amino acids. Deletions cut 5 bases from V and 4 bases from J, with 11 bases between. CDR3 in amino acids: CASSPPGGYGYTF. The CDR3 DNA is TGTGCCAGCAGCCCCCCGGGTGGCTATGGCTACACCTTC.

A single count supports this clone. This rearrangement joins TRBV7-9 to TRBJ2-7; 8 nucleotides agree with TRBD1. Per germline, CDR1 SEHNR and CDR2 FQNEAQ (reference sequence). The CDR3 covers 13 residues. J lost 7 bases, V lost 5 bases, and 7 bases had no gene match. The CDR3: CASSPTGAEEQYF. The CDR3, as DNA: TGTGCCAGCAGCCCGACAGGGGCGGAAGAGCAGTACTTC.

This chain uses TRBV5-4 with TRBJ2-1; 11 bases are shared with TRBD1. V trimming: 5 bases; J trimming: 8 bases; junction bases outside the gene matches: 12. The germline V gene has CDR1 SGHNT and CDR2 YYREEE (reference sequence). CDR3 length: 16 residues. As DNA, the CDR3 is TGTGCCAGCAGTTTGATGGCGGGACAGGGGGGCGATGAGCAGTTCTTC. This translates into CASSLMAGQGGDEQFF.

Only a few counts were recorded for this clone. The chain has TRBV6-6 and TRBJ1-2, with D possibly being TRBD1 (6 bases). Trimming left V 5 bases short and J 4 bases short, with 17 bases between. This CDR3 region has 15 residues. Per germline, CDR1 MNHNY and CDR2 SVGAGI (reference sequence). CDR3 in amino acids: CASSSVWGPLYGYTF. DNA for the CDR3: TGTGCCAGCAGTAGCGTGTGGGGGCCCCTCTATGGCTACACCTTC.

The chain uses TRBV6-1 and TRBJ1-3; TRBD1 might be the D (5 bases). The length of the CDR3 is 15 residues. The germline V gene encodes CDR1 MNHNS and CDR2 SASEGT. Deletions cut 3 bases from V and 8 bases from J, with 17 bases between. The CDR3 protein is CASSESGSLLDTIYF. The CDR3 DNA sequence: TGTGCCAGCAGTGAGTCAGGGTCCCTGCTGGACACCATATATTTT.

The chain has TRBV4-2 and TRBJ1-6; 7 positions match TRBD1. V lost 6 bases to trimming and J lost 6 bases; unmatched junction nucleotides: 11. The CDR3 length is 16 residues. CDR1 and CDR2 from the germline V gene are LGHNA and YNFKEQ. CDR3 nucleotide sequence: TGTGCCAGCAGGCAGACCCTGACAGGGCTTAATTCACCCCTCCACTTT. Translation gives CASRQTLTGLNSPLHF.

The CDR3 here is CASRGRGDTEAFF. DNA of the CDR3: TGTGCCAGCCGCGGCAGGGGGGACACTGAAGCTTTCTTT. This chain joins TRBV27 and TRBJ1-1; 7 nucleotides match TRBD1. In germline, CDR1 is MNHEY, CDR2 SMNVEV (reference sequence). The CDR3 contains 13 residues. The trim removed 8 bases at V and 3 bases at J, leaving 6 bases unmatched.

V usage is TRBV28 and J usage is TRBJ2-2; a weak D match, TRBD1 (5 bases). The CDR3 consists of 17 residues. The germline V gene has CDR1 MDHEN and CDR2 SYDVKM. V lost 6 bases to trimming and J lost 0 bases, with 17 bases between them. As DNA, the CDR3 is TGTGCCAGCAGCACCCCAGGGATCGGACCGAACACCGGGGAGCTGTTTTTT. It codes for CASSTPGIGPNTGELFF.

The J gene is TRBJ2-1, the V gene TRBV5-6; unclear D gene. This CDR3 spans 14 amino acids. Germline CDR1 SGHDT, CDR2 YYEEEE. V lost 2 bases, J lost 2 bases, and 8 bases lay in between. CDR3 coding DNA: TGTGCCAGCAGCTTATGGGCAGCCTACAATGAGCAGTTCTTC. It encodes CASSLWAAYNEQFF. The full variable domain, its missing parts supplied by reference TRBV5-6 and TRBJ2-1, is DAGVTQSPTHLIKTRGQQVTLRCSPKSGHDTVSWYQQALGQGPQFIFQYYEEEERQRGNFPDRFSGHQFPNYSSELNVNALLLGDSALYLCASSLWAAYNEQFFGPGTRLTVL.